This entry lists 26 T cell receptor beta chains sequenced from one sample in a study of cytomegalovirus exposure and HLA in healthy donors. The assay was immunoSEQ multiplex PCR, and TCRdb's table has in-frame clones only and misses some. Of around 190,000 clones in the sample, 80% to 90% were seen once. Sequencing used PBMCs. Every receptor here comes from a woman in her 30s in good health and CMV-seronegative.

The chain combines TRBV7-6 with TRBJ2-1; 10 bases match TRBD1. The V and J ends lost 7 bases and 2 bases, in that order; junction bases with no gene match: 2. Per germline, CDR1 SGHVS and CDR2 FNYEAQ. The CDR3 is made up of 14 amino acids. In DNA, the CDR3 is TGTGCCAGCACTGGACAGGGGGCCTACAATGAGCAGTTCTTC. Protein product: CASTGQGAYNEQFF. The full variable domain, with the rest looked up from reference TRBV7-6 and TRBJ2-1, is GAGVSQSPRYKVTKRGQDVALRCDPISGHVSLYWYRQALGQGPEFLTYFNYEAQQDKSGLPNDRFSAERPEGSISTLTIQRTEQRDSAMYRCASTGQGAYNEQFFGPGTRLTVL.

The chain uses TRBV28 and TRBJ1-2, with D perhaps TRBD1 (6 bases). The CDR3 is 16 residues long. Germline CDR1 MDHEN, CDR2 SYDVKM. V was trimmed by 2 bases and J by 4 bases, leaving 17 bases between them. CDR3 region: CASSLLDRSPLYGYTF. CDR3 nucleotides: TGTGCCAGCAGTTTACTAGACAGGTCCCCCCTCTATGGCTACACCTTC.

V usage is TRBV5-1 and J usage is TRBJ2-5; no clear D. CDR1 and CDR2 from the germline V gene are SGHRS and YFSETQ. This CDR3 comprises 15 residues. Trimming took 4 bases from V and 0 from J, leaving 13 bases between them. The CDR3 coding sequence is TGCGCCAGCAGCCCTCTGACAAGACACCAAGAGACCCAGTACTTC. The encoded protein is CASSPLTRHQETQYF.

This clone was detected many times. The chain carries TRBV7-9 and TRBJ1-2; the match to TRBD1 covers 9 bases. The J segment lost 3 bases and the V segment lost 1 base, leaving 3 bases of the junction unmatched. This CDR3 has 15 amino acids. The germline gives CDR1 SEHNR, CDR2 FQNEAQ (reference sequence). The CDR3 DNA reads TGTGCCAGCAGCTTAGACAGGGGGCAAGACTATGGCTACACCTTC. Residues: CASSLDRGQDYGYTF.

This chain links TRBV2 with TRBJ2-7; TRBD1 agrees at 10 bases. V lost 6 bases to trimming and J lost 3 bases; unmatched junction nucleotides: 2. There are 13 residues in the CDR3. Germline CDR1 is SNHLY and CDR2 is FYNNEI. In nucleotides, the CDR3 is TGTGCCAGCAGATGGGACAGGGGCTACGAGCAGTACTTC. Its protein is CASRWDRGYEQYF.

The CDR3 reads CASSPRTGNTEAFF. CDR3 nucleotide sequence: TGTGCCAGCTCACCACGGACAGGGAACACTGAAGCTTTCTTT. The chain carries TRBV18 and TRBJ1-1; TRBD1 matches 7 bases. V lost 1 base and J lost 1; bases outside the gene matches: 0. The germline V gene has CDR1 KGHSH and CDR2 LQKENI. The CDR3 is 14 amino acids.

The chain has TRBV9 and TRBJ2-2, with D possibly matching TRBD2 (5 bases). The germline CDR1 and CDR2 sequences are SGDLS and YYNGEE. This CDR3 contains 15 residues. V shed 2 bases and J shed 6 bases, with 14 bases lying between them. CDR3 protein: CASSVVGGGSGELFF. CDR3 DNA sequence: TGTGCCAGCAGCGTCGTAGGAGGAGGTTCCGGGGAGCTGTTTTTT.

The V call is TRBV10-1, the J call TRBJ2-3; D unresolved. This CDR3 comprises 16 residues. With 0 bases removed from V and 2 bases from J, the gap between germline ends came to 12 bases. Per the germline V gene, CDR1 is WNHNN and CDR2 is SYGVQD (reference sequence). The CDR3 protein is CASSESAGIYTDTQYF. The CDR3 bases are TGCGCCAGCAGTGAGTCAGCAGGAATCTACACAGATACGCAGTATTTT.

The gene calls are TRBV29-1 and TRBJ1-2, with D perhaps TRBD1 (5 bases). Per the germline V gene, CDR1 is SQVTM and CDR2 is ANQGSEA. V lost 3 bases and J lost 3, with 11 bases in between. The CDR3 contains 13 residues. In DNA form, the CDR3 reads TGCAGCGTTGACGGGGGGATCGACTATGGCTACACCTTC. Protein: CSVDGGIDYGYTF.

CDR3 sequence reads: CASSINVSNQPQHF. The CDR3, as DNA: TGTGCCAGTAGTATCAATGTTAGCAATCAGCCCCAGCATTTT. V is TRBV19 and J is TRBJ1-5, with D unresolved. The CDR3 has 14 residues. Germline loops: CDR1 LNHDA, CDR2 SQIVND (reference sequence). Deletions cut 3 bases from V and 0 bases from J, with 6 bases between.

This chain links TRBV28 with TRBJ2-2, with D hard to call. From germline, CDR1 is MDHEN and CDR2 SYDVKM. The V and J ends lost 7 bases and 1 base respectively, with 4 bases between them. The CDR3 consists of 12 residues. The CDR3 DNA reads as TGTGCCAGCACAATGAACACCGGGGAGCTGTTTTTT. It codes for CASTMNTGELFF.

This clone was counted only a few times. The V gene is TRBV29-1, the J gene TRBJ2-2; 8 bases align to TRBD1. The CDR3 extends over 16 amino acids. After removal of 3 bases from V and 3 bases from J, the junction contained 9 bases not matched to a gene. From germline, CDR1 is SQVTM and CDR2 ANQGSEA. CDR3 amino acids: CSVDPRQGQDTGELFF. The CDR3 DNA reads TGCAGCGTTGACCCCCGACAGGGGCAAGACACCGGGGAGCTGTTTTTT.

This chain links TRBV30 with TRBJ2-7; 9 nucleotides line up with TRBD1. Germline V gene data show CDR1 as GTSNPN and CDR2 as SVGIG (reference sequence). The junction had 18 bases not matched to a gene; V was cut back by 2 bases and J by 4 bases. The CDR3 is made up of 18 amino acids. The CDR3 loop is CAWSPPRTGGPTRYEQYF. As DNA, the CDR3 is TGTGCCTGGAGTCCGCCCCGAACAGGGGGCCCTACTCGGTACGAGCAGTACTTC. Using reference TRBV30 and TRBJ2-7 for the parts outside the CDR3, the full variable domain is SQTIHQWPATLVQPVGSPLSLECTVEGTSNPNLYWYRQAAGRGLQLLFYSVGIGQISSEVPQNLSASRPQDRQFILSSKKLLLSDSGFYLCAWSPPRTGGPTRYEQYFGPGTRLTVT.

The chain couples TRBV9 to TRBJ2-5; 11 positions match TRBD2. The CDR3 covers 15 residues. J was trimmed by 9 bases and V by 0 bases; bases with no gene match: 7. CDR1 and CDR2 from the germline V gene are SGDLS and YYNGEE. The CDR3: CASSVGSGGGGAQYF. The DNA for the CDR3 is TGTGCCAGCAGCGTAGGTAGCGGGGGGGGCGGGGCCCAGTACTTC.

V is TRBV27 and J is TRBJ2-3, with D perhaps TRBD2 (7 bases). Germline-derived CDR1 and CDR2 are MNHEY and SMNVEV (reference sequence). V was cut by 3 bases and J by 6 bases, with 19 bases left in between. The CDR3 covers 16 residues. CDR3 residues: CASSFRWGGAGDTQYF. CDR3 bases: TGTGCCAGCAGTTTTCGTTGGGGGGGCGCAGGGGATACGCAGTATTTT.

J is TRBJ1-4 and V is TRBV10-3, with TRBD1 as a possible D gene (6 bases). The V gene's germline CDR1 is ENHRY and CDR2 SYGVKD. V was cut by 0 bases and J by 3 bases, with 8 bases left in between. The length of the CDR3 is 15 residues. CDR3 sequence reads: CAISESGGANEKLFF. The CDR3, as DNA: TGTGCCATCAGTGAGTCAGGGGGAGCTAATGAAAAACTGTTTTTT.

CDR3 in amino acids: CASSLSSRETQYF. The CDR3 DNA sequence: TGTGCCAGCAGCTTATCATCTAGGGAGACCCAGTACTTC. The chain combines TRBV5-6 with TRBJ2-5, with no clear D. The germline gives CDR1 SGHDT, CDR2 YYEEEE. With 2 bases removed from V and 5 bases from J, the gap between germline ends came to 10 bases. This CDR3 comprises 13 residues. The full variable domain, its missing parts supplied by reference TRBV5-6 and TRBJ2-5, is DAGVTQSPTHLIKTRGQQVTLRCSPKSGHDTVSWYQQALGQGPQFIFQYYEEEERQRGNFPDRFSGHQFPNYSSELNVNALLLGDSALYLCASSLSSRETQYFGPGTRLLVL.

This chain joins TRBV5-1 and TRBJ2-5; tentatively, D is TRBD2 (6 bases). Germline V gene data show CDR1 as SGHRS and CDR2 as YFSETQ. V was cut by 1 base and J by 2 bases, with 9 bases left in between. This CDR3 has 14 amino acids. DNA of the CDR3: TGCGCCAGCAGCTTGATGCGGGATCAAGAGACCCAGTACTTC. This translates into CASSLMRDQETQYF.

This chain connects TRBV27 to TRBJ2-7; 7 bases line up with TRBD1. J was trimmed by 1 base and V by 4 bases; bases with no gene match: 4. This CDR3 has 14 residues. Germline loops: CDR1 MNHEY, CDR2 SMNVEV (reference sequence). CDR3 bases: TGTGCCAGCAGTTCCTCGGGACAGTCCTACGAGCAGTACTTC. It codes for CASSSSGQSYEQYF.

This chain uses TRBV10-3 with TRBJ1-5, with D maybe TRBD1 (5 bases). The V end lost 0 bases, the J end lost 2 bases, and 17 bases lay between the germline ends. The CDR3 totals 18 residues. Per germline, CDR1 ENHRY and CDR2 SYGVKD. The CDR3 loop reads CAISESLGRGAGNQPQHF. The CDR3 coding sequence is TGTGCCATCAGTGAGTCGTTGGGTAGGGGTGCTGGCAATCAGCCCCAGCATTTT.

This rearrangement joins TRBV5-1 to TRBJ2-3, with 9 bases matching TRBD2. Germline CDR1 and CDR2: SGHRS and YFSETQ. This CDR3 contains 14 residues. The V and J ends lost 4 bases and 5 bases, in that order; junction bases with no gene match: 5. CDR3 coding DNA: TGCGCCAGCAGCGCGGGGGGGCCAAGAGATACGCAGTATTTT. Amino acids: CASSAGGPRDTQYF.

This clone has only one observation. The rearrangement joins TRBV27 to TRBJ2-1; no firm D call. Trimming pared 3 bases from V and 0 bases from J, leaving 12 bases between. Germline V lookup: CDR1 MNHEY, CDR2 SMNVEV (reference sequence). The CDR3 totals 16 residues. The CDR3, as DNA: TGTGCCAGCAGTTTTGGTAGCTCCAGCTCCTACAATGAGCAGTTCTTC. As protein: CASSFGSSSSYNEQFF.

The CDR3 coding sequence is TGTGCCAGCAGGGGGACAGTTAACACCGGGGAGCTGTTTTTT. The encoded protein is CASRGTVNTGELFF. The V and J genes are TRBV2 and TRBJ2-2, with 7 bases aligning to TRBD1. This CDR3 has 14 residues. Trimming removed 6 bases from V and 2 bases from J; junction bases left unmatched: 3. The V gene's germline CDR1 is SNHLY and CDR2 FYNNEI.

The rearrangement uses TRBV7-9 and TRBJ1-2; 7 nucleotides align to TRBD1. From germline, CDR1 is SEHNR and CDR2 FQNEAQ (reference sequence). The ends lost 5 bases at V and 4 bases at J; junction bases unmatched: 10. The CDR3 contains 15 residues. This CDR3 reads CASSRAAQGPYGYTF. CDR3 sequence (DNA): TGTGCCAGCAGCCGGGCGGCACAGGGGCCCTATGGCTACACCTTC.

The chain combines TRBV30 with TRBJ2-7; TRBD2 agrees at 10 bases. The junction had 15 bases not matched to a gene; V was cut back by 3 bases and J by 4 bases. This CDR3 is 17 amino acids long. CDR1 and CDR2 from the germline V gene are GTSNPN and SVGIG (reference sequence). The CDR3 reads CAWSQPFGLAGAYEQYF. The CDR3 nucleotides read TGTGCCTGGAGCCAACCGTTCGGGCTAGCGGGAGCTTACGAGCAGTACTTC.

This chain links TRBV2 with TRBJ1-5, with 7 positions matching TRBD1. V lost 9 bases and J lost 3; bases outside the gene matches: 11. From germline, CDR1 is SNHLY and CDR2 FYNNEI. The CDR3 sequence is 15 residues long. The CDR3 is CASKGGSLLNQPQHF. The CDR3 DNA reads TGTGCCAGTAAAGGGGGCAGTCTGCTCAATCAGCCCCAGCATTTT.